A single T cell receptor (beta chain) is shown here with its context. The data belong to a study of blood T cell repertoires in COVID-19. Here immunoSEQ multiplex PCR was the method, and the copy in TCRdb shows in-frame clones only, minus some. The data contain about 78,000 clones, around nine tenths of them singletons. The V gene lost 2 bases and the J gene lost 5 bases, with 15 bases spanning the gap. CDR1 LGHNA and CDR2 YSLEER come from the germline V gene. The CDR3 has 16 residues. V and J are TRBV4-3 and TRBJ2-2; possible D gene TRBD2, 5 bases. The sequenced sample consisted of peripheral blood. The sequence derives from a man between 50 and 59 years old with active or convalescent COVID-19. CDR3 nucleotide sequence: TGCGCCAGCAGCCAAATAGCGACTATCAGGACCGGGGAGCTGTTTTTT. Its translation: CASSQIATIRTGELFF.